This TCR beta chain came from a study of Ad26.COV2.S vaccination and SARS-CoV-2 variants. At the level of the study: Each vaccinee took Ad26.COV2.S intramuscularly, once or twice 56 days apart. The study, taken as a whole, reports: Measurements of TCR breadth and depth may have given underestimates of the total T cell responses. Comparable non-spike TCR breadth was observed in vaccine and placebo recipients.

Some clones are missing from TCRdb's copy, which holds only in-frame ones; the method was immunoSEQ multiplex PCR. Here the sample spans approximately 500,000 clones, roughly 87% being singletons. A remark on this clone: The antigen remains undetermined.

This CDR3 comprises 14 residues. Germline V gene sequence: CDR1 MNHEY, CDR2 SMNVEV (reference sequence). V was cut by 2 bases and J by 7 bases, with 9 bases left in between. Stated treatment: approximately 18 received Ad26.COV2.S at low or high dose, single or two shots; roughly 5 received placebo; per-sample allocation not given. Each sample was drawn 63 days after the first injection (of vaccine or placebo). This rearrangement joins TRBV27 to TRBJ1-6; possible D gene TRBD1, 5 bases. The sample was peripheral blood, taken in a trial of Ad26.COV2.S vaccine versus placebo. The receptor comes from a person between 18 and 65 years old who received the Ad26.COV2.S COVID-19 vaccine or a placebo. The CDR3 nucleotides read TGTGCCAGCAGTTTAGCAGGGAAAAATTCACCCCTCCACTTT. This encodes CASSLAGKNSPLHF.